The present entry profiles one T cell receptor (beta chain) with its context. Its target is not known. This record belongs to a study of T cells after yellow fever vaccination. General study points: Once the booster was given, most primary-vaccination clones reappeared, at about 96% for CD4 and around 90% for CD8. CD4 and CD8 compartments shared a small share of clonotypes.

Conversion of TCR transcripts into cDNA relied on 5'RACE template switching, which added a universal primer site and UMIs. MiXCR was run by TCRdb on the 5' RACE reads, yielding one entry per CDR3 protein. The data show hundreds of thousands of distinct CDR3 sequences, approximately 13% seen once. Specimen: PBMCs, collected on the day of the yellow fever booster vaccination. The TCR comes from a man aged 25-45 years who received the YFV17D yellow fever vaccine.

Here the CDR3 DNA reads TGTGCCAGCAGTTCTTGGCTAGGTCGGGAGACCCAGTACTTC. Protein: CASSSWLGRETQYF. The V call is TRBV12-3 or TRBV12-4, the J call TRBJ2-5; D unresolved. This CDR3 spans 14 amino acids. With 4 bases removed from V and 5 bases from J, the gap between germline ends came to 14 bases.